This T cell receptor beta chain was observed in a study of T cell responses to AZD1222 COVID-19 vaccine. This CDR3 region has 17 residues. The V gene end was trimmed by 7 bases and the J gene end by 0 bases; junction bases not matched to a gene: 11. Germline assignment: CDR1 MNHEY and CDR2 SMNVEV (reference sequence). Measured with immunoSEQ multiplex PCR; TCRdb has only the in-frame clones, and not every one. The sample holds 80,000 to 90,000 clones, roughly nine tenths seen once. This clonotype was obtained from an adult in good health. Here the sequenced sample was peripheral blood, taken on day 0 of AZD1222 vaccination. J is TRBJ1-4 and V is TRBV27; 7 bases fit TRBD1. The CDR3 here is CASTRQGISATNEKLFF. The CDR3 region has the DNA TGTGCCAGCACCCGACAGGGAATATCAGCAACTAATGAAAAACTGTTTTTT.